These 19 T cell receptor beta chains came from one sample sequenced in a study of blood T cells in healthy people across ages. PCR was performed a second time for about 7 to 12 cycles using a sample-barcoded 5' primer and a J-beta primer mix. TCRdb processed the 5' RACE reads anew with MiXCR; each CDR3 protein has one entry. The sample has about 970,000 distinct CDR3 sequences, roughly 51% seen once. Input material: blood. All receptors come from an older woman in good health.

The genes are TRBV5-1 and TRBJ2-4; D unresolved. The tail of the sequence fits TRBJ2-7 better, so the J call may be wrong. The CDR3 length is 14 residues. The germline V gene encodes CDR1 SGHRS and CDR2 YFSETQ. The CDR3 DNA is TGCGCCAGCAGCTTTGGCTCAACCCTCTACGAGCAGTACTTC. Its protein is CASSFGSTLYEQYF.

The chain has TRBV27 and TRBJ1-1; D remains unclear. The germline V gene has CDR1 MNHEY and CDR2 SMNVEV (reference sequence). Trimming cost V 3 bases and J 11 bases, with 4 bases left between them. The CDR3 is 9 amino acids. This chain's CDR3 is CASSLQAFF. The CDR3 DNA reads TGTGCCAGCAGTTTGCAGGCTTTCTTT.

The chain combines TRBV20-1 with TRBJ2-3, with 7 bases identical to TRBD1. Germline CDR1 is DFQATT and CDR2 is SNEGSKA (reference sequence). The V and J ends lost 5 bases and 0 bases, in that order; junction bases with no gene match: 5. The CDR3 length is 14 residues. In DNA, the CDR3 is TGCAGTGCTCCCGACAGGGCAAGCACAGATACGCAGTATTTT. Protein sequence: CSAPDRASTDTQYF.

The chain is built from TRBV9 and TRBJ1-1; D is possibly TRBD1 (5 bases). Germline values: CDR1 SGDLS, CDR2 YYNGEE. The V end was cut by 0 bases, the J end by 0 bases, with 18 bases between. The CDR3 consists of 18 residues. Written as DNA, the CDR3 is TGTGCCAGCAGCGTAGCGAGGGACGTTAGACAGATGAACACTGAAGCTTTCTTT. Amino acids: CASSVARDVRQMNTEAFF.

CDR3 in DNA: TGCAGTGCTAAGCACCCCGGGAGGACACGCACTTACGAGCAGTACTTC. Translated, it gives CSAKHPGRTRTYEQYF. The V gene is TRBV20-1, the J gene TRBJ2-7; TRBD2 matches at 7 bases. The germline gives CDR1 DFQATT, CDR2 SNEGSKA (reference sequence). CDR3 length: 16 residues. J gave up 4 bases and V 4 bases, and 16 bases lay outside the gene matches.

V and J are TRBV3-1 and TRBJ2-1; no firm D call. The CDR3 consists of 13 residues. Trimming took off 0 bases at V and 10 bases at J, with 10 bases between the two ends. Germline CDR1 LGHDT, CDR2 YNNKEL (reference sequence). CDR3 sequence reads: CASSQEVHGEQFF. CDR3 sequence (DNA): TGTGCCAGCAGCCAAGAAGTGCACGGAGAGCAGTTCTTC.

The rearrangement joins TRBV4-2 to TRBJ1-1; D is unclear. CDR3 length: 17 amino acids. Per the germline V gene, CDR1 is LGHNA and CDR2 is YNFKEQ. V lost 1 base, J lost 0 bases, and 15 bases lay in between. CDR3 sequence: CASSQALPASMNTEAFF. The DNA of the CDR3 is TGTGCCAGCAGCCAAGCCCTTCCAGCTTCCATGAACACTGAAGCTTTCTTT.

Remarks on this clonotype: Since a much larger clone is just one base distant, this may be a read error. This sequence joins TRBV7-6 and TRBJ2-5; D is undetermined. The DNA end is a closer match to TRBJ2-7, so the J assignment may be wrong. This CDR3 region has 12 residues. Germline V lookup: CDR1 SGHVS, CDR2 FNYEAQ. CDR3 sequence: CASSLHRDEQYF. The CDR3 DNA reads TGTGCCAGCAGCTTACATAGGGACGAGCAGTACTTC.

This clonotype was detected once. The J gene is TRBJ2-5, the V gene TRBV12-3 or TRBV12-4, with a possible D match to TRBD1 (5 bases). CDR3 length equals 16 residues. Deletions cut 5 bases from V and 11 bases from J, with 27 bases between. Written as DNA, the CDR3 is TGTGCCAGCAGTCCGCCGACAGTAGACTTTCTGGATGAGCAGTACTTC. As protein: CASSPPTVDFLDEQYF.

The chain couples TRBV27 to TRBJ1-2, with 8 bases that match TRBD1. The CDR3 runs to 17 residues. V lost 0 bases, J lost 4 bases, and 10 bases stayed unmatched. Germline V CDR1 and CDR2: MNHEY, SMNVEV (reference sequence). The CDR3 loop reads CASSLSGTGPSSYGYTF. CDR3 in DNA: TGTGCCAGCAGTTTATCCGGGACAGGCCCTTCGTCCTATGGCTACACCTTC.

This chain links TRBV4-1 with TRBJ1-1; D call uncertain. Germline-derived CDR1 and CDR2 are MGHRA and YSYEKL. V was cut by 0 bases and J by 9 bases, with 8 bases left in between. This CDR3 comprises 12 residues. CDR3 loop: CASSQDNRKAFF. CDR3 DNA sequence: TGCGCCAGCAGCCAAGATAATAGGAAAGCTTTCTTT.

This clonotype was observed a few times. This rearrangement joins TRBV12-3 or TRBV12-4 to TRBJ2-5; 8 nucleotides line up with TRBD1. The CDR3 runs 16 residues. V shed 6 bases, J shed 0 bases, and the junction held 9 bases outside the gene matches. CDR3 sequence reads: CASSLGQGKDQETQYF. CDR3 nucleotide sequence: TGTGCCAGCAGCCTTGGACAGGGAAAAGACCAAGAGACCCAGTACTTC.

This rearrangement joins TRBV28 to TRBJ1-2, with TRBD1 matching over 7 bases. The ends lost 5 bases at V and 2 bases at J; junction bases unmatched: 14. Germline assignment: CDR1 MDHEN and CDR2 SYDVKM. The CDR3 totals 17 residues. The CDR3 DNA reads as TGTGCCAGCAGTACTAGGGACAGATTCATTCTCAACTATGGCTACACCTTC. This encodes CASSTRDRFILNYGYTF.

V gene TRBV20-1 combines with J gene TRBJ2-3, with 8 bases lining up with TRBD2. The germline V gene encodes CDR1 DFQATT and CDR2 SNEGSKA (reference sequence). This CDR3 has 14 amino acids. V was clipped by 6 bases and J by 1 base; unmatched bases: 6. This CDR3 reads CSAIRGGGTDTQYF. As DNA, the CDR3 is TGCAGTGCGATCCGGGGGGGTGGCACAGATACGCAGTATTTT.

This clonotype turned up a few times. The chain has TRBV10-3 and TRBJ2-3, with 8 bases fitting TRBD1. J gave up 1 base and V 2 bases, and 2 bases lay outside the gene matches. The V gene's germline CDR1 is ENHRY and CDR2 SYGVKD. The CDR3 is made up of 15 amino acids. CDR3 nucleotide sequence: TGTGCCATCAGTGAGGCGGACAGGGGCACAGATACGCAGTATTTT. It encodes CAISEADRGTDTQYF.

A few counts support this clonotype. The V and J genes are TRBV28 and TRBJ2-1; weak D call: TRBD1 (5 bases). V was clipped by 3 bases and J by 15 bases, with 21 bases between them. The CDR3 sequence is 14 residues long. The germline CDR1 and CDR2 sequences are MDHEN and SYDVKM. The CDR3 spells CASSFGQKGSPPFF. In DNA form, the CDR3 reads TGTGCCAGCAGTTTTGGGCAAAAGGGGTCCCCCCCGTTCTTC.

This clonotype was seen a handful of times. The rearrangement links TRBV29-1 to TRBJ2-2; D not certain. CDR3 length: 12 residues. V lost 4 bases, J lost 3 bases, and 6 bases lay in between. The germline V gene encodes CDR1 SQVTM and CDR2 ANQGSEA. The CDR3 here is CSVGFHTGELFF. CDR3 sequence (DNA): TGCAGCGTTGGGTTCCACACCGGGGAGCTGTTTTTT.

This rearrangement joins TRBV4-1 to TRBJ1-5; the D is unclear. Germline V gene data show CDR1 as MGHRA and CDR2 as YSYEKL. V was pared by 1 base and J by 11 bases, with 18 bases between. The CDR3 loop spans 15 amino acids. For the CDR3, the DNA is TGCGCCAGCAGCCAAGGTTCAGGTGGTCTTGGGGCCCAGCATTTT. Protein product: CASSQGSGGLGAQHF.

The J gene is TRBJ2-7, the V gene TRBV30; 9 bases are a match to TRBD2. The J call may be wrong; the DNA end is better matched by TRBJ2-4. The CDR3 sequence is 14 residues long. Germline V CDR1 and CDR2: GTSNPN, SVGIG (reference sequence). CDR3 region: CAWSVGSGGNIQYF. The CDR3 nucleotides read TGTGCCTGGAGTGTGGGTAGCGGGGGTAACATTCAGTACTTC.